Shown below are 5 T cell receptor beta chains from a single sample sequenced in a study of T cell responses to AZD1222 COVID-19 vaccine. Here immunoSEQ multiplex PCR was the method, and the copy in TCRdb shows in-frame clones only, minus some. The sample yields about 99,000 clones, about 85% seen once. The input for sequencing was peripheral blood, taken on day 0 of AZD1222 vaccination. The receptor set was obtained from an adult in good health.

J is TRBJ1-4 and V is TRBV6-5; D uncertain. The V gene lost 0 bases and the J gene lost 7 bases, with 12 bases spanning the gap. The CDR3 consists of 15 residues. CDR1 MNHEY and CDR2 SVGAGI come from the germline V gene. CDR3: CASSYSILRLEKLFF. The CDR3 DNA is TGTGCCAGCAGTTACTCTATACTGCGTCTTGAAAAACTGTTTTTT.

The chain joins TRBV19 to TRBJ1-5; D not certain. CDR3 length: 14 residues. Germline CDR1 and CDR2: LNHDA and SQIVND (reference sequence). The V end was cut by 4 bases, the J end by 9 bases, with 16 bases between. CDR3 DNA sequence: TGTGCCAGTAGTAATCTCCTGTTATTGGGGCCCCAGCATTTT. It yields the protein CASSNLLLLGPQHF.

This clone has only a few counts. This chain joins TRBV21-1 and TRBJ2-7; the D segment call TRBD2 is taken from the table without a DNA check. TRBV21-1 constitutes a pseudogene. The CDR3 totals 18 residues. The CDR3 spells CASSKGGLSGGPSYEQYV. Here the CDR3 DNA reads TGTGCCAGCAGCAAAGGGGGGCTGAGCGGGGGCCCCTCCTACGAGCAGTACGTC.

The chain is built from TRBV7-2 and TRBJ1-3; 8 bases agree with TRBD1. This CDR3 is built from 15 residues. The germline V gene has CDR1 SGHTA and CDR2 FQGNSA. V lost 4 bases, J lost 9 bases, and 11 bases stayed unmatched. CDR3 bases: TGTGCCAGCAGCTCGCTAGGACAGGGATTTAGCACCATATATTTT. It encodes CASSSLGQGFSTIYF.

The CDR3, as DNA: TGTGCCAGCAAAAGGCCCGAGCAAAATCAGCCCCAGCATTTT. Translating it yields CASKRPEQNQPQHF. This sequence joins TRBV28 and TRBJ1-5; no clear D gene. This CDR3 has 14 amino acids. Trimming pared 7 bases from V and 4 bases from J, leaving 14 bases between. Germline-derived CDR1 and CDR2 are MDHEN and SYDVKM.